The 19 T cell receptor beta chains below were found in one sample sequenced in a study of blood T cell repertoires in COVID-19. TCRdb keeps only in-frame clones here, not all; method: immunoSEQ multiplex PCR. The sample records over 15,000 clones, more than 75% being singletons. Sequenced input: peripheral blood. These receptors all come from a human donor in a cohort sampled during active COVID-19.

This clone was recorded only once. This rearrangement joins TRBV4-1 to TRBJ2-7, with 7 bases fitting TRBD1. The ends lost 4 bases at V and 3 bases at J; junction bases unmatched: 18. This CDR3 comprises 18 residues. Germline loops: CDR1 MGHRA, CDR2 YSYEKL. The CDR3: CASSPQPLTGTKVYEQYF. DNA for the CDR3: TGCGCCAGCAGCCCCCAACCCCTGACAGGGACCAAAGTCTACGAGCAGTACTTC.

This chain joins TRBV6-6 and TRBJ1-2; TRBD1 matches at 8 bases. Germline CDR1 MNHNY, CDR2 SVGAGI (reference sequence). The CDR3 sequence is 17 residues long. Trimming cost V 5 bases and J 0 bases; bases outside gene matches: 11. The CDR3 bases are TGTGCCAGCAGTAGATCCCGGGACAGGTATTCTAACTATGGCTACACCTTC. Its translation: CASSRSRDRYSNYGYTF.

This clone was detected once. The chain recombines TRBV20-1 with TRBJ2-3; 12 bases are a match to TRBD2. CDR3 length: 21 residues. CDR1 is DFQATT and CDR2 is SNEGSKA in the germline V gene (reference sequence). V shed 3 bases, J shed 4 bases, and the junction held 23 bases outside the gene matches. In nucleotides, the CDR3 is TGCAGTGCTAGTGGCCGGGGAGGACTAGCGGGGTCCCTCAGGGTCGCAGATACGCAGTATTTT. Its translation: CSASGRGGLAGSLRVADTQYF.

CDR3 bases: TGTGCCAGCAGCCCCCAGACAGGAGGAAATGAGCAGTTCTTC. It specifies CASSPQTGGNEQFF. The V and J genes are TRBV11-3 and TRBJ2-1; maybe TRBD1 (6 bases). V lost 5 bases and J lost 7, with 15 bases in between. Germline CDR1 SGHNT, CDR2 YENEEA. The CDR3 is 14 residues long. Full variable domain (missing parts from reference TRBV11-3 and TRBJ2-1): EAGVVQSPRYKIIEKKQPVAFWCNPISGHNTLYWYLQNLGQGPELLIRYENEEAVDDSQLPKDRFSAERLKGVDSTLKIQPAELGDSAVYLCASSPQTGGNEQFFGPGTRLTVL.

The sample holds one count of this clone. CDR3 coding DNA: TGTGCCAGCAGCTTCTCCGCTAGCGGGGGGGCCTATGAGCAGTTCTTC. As protein: CASSFSASGGAYEQFF. The chain joins TRBV7-3 to TRBJ2-1; TRBD2 aligns across 12 bases. Germline CDR1 is SGHTA and CDR2 is FQGTGA. The ends lost 3 bases at V and 8 bases at J; junction bases unmatched: 8. The CDR3 has 16 residues.

This chain joins TRBV4-3 and TRBJ1-2, with D possibly TRBD1 on 6 matching bases. Germline CDR1 reads LGHNA; CDR2 reads YSLEER. V lost 6 bases to trimming and J lost 3 bases, with 8 bases between them. The CDR3 spans 12 residues. The CDR3 sequence is CASSRTDYGYTF. CDR3 coding DNA: TGCGCCAGCAGTAGGACAGACTATGGCTACACCTTC.

The V gene is TRBV7-9, the J gene TRBJ2-3, with 8 bases fitting TRBD2. The trim removed 3 bases at V and 2 bases at J, leaving 4 bases unmatched. Per the germline V gene, CDR1 is SEHNR and CDR2 is FQNEAQ (reference sequence). CDR3 size: 15 residues. The CDR3 loop is CASSLAGGPTDTQYF. In DNA, the CDR3 is TGTGCCAGCAGCTTGGCGGGGGGCCCCACAGATACGCAGTATTTT. The whole variable domain, filled in from reference TRBV7-9 and TRBJ2-3, reads DTGVSQNPRHKITKRGQNVTFRCDPISEHNRLYWYRQTLGQGPEFLTYFQNEAQLEKSRLLSDRFSAERPKGSFSTLEIQRTEQGDSAMYLCASSLAGGPTDTQYFGPGTRLTVL.

The V and J genes are TRBV6-5 and TRBJ2-7; unclear D gene. Deletions cut 8 bases from V and 2 bases from J, with 7 bases between. The CDR3 spans 11 residues. CDR1 is MNHEY and CDR2 is SVGAGI in the germline V gene. CDR3 nucleotides: TGTGCCAGCGGCCCAACCTACGAGCAGTACTTC. It is translated as CASGPTYEQYF.

The genes are TRBV6-5 and TRBJ1-5; 9 positions match TRBD1. The CDR3 is 16 amino acids. In germline, CDR1 is MNHEY, CDR2 SVGAGI. V dropped 4 bases and J dropped 3; count of bases not matched to a gene: 7. The CDR3 region is CASSSGQGAFNQPQHF. CDR3 DNA: TGTGCCAGCAGTTCGGGACAGGGCGCATTCAATCAGCCCCAGCATTTT.

J is TRBJ2-1 and V is TRBV7-2; 9 bases align to TRBD1. With 2 bases clipped from V and 3 bases from J, the junction kept 8 bases outside the gene matches. Germline CDR1 SGHTA, CDR2 FQGNSA. The CDR3 extends over 17 amino acids. This CDR3 reads CASSLYPQGQGYNEQFF. For the CDR3, the DNA is TGTGCCAGCAGCTTATATCCTCAGGGACAGGGCTACAATGAGCAGTTCTTC.

J is TRBJ2-7 and V is TRBV12-3 or TRBV12-4; the D is unclear. The CDR3 has 11 residues. V was cut by 3 bases and J by 7 bases, with 7 bases left in between. Here the CDR3 reads CASSFFGEQYF. The CDR3 nucleotides read TGTGCCAGCAGTTTTTTCGGGGAGCAGTACTTC.

The V call is TRBV9, the J call TRBJ2-1; 7 positions agree with TRBD2. The CDR3 contains 15 residues. The germline V gene encodes CDR1 SGDLS and CDR2 YYNGEE. Trimming took 3 bases from V and 2 from J; bases not matched to a gene: 5. The CDR3 DNA reads as TGTGCCAGCAGCGGCGGGGGAGATGCCTACAATGAGCAGTTCTTC. It is translated as CASSGGGDAYNEQFF.

The V gene is TRBV19, the J gene TRBJ1-4; 7 bases map to TRBD1. V trimming: 7 bases; J trimming: 0 bases; junction bases outside the gene matches: 8. The CDR3 length is 16 residues. The germline gives CDR1 LNHDA, CDR2 SQIVND (reference sequence). This CDR3 reads CASTRDSKATNEKLFF. The DNA of the CDR3 is TGTGCCAGTACCAGGGACAGCAAAGCAACTAATGAAAAACTGTTTTTT.

This clone was seen only a few times. The chain recombines TRBV6-5 with TRBJ2-7, with 10 bases fitting TRBD1. This CDR3 is 14 amino acids long. Germline CDR1 and CDR2: MNHEY and SVGAGI. Trimming cost V 6 bases and J 5 bases; bases outside gene matches: 7. The CDR3, as DNA: TGTGCCAGCAGCCGCGGGACAGGGGTTAACGAGCAGTACTTC. As protein: CASSRGTGVNEQYF.

The chain is built from TRBV5-4 and TRBJ1-3; 9 nucleotides align to TRBD1. CDR3 length: 15 amino acids. The ends lost 9 bases at V and 2 bases at J; junction bases unmatched: 9. Germline lookup yields CDR1 SGHNT and CDR2 YYREEE (reference sequence). This CDR3 is CANGQGTTTGNTIYF. In DNA, the CDR3 is TGTGCCAACGGACAGGGGACGACAACTGGAAACACCATATATTTT.

Only one count was recorded for this clone. The CDR3 nucleotides are TGTGCCAGCAGTCTCGACAGGAACGAGCAGTACTTC. It codes for CASSLDRNEQYF. The chain employs TRBV12-3 or TRBV12-4 and TRBJ2-7, with D perhaps TRBD1 (6 bases). The CDR3 contains 12 residues. V was pared by 5 bases and J by 5 bases, with 10 bases between.

The chain recombines TRBV5-6 with TRBJ2-5; D might be TRBD1 (6 bases). The CDR3 is 16 amino acids. Trimming shortened V by 0 bases and J by 2 bases, and 14 bases separated the two germline ends. Germline-derived CDR1 and CDR2 are SGHDT and YYEEEE. The CDR3 spells CASSLDRVWGQETQYF. The CDR3 bases are TGTGCCAGCAGCTTGGACAGGGTGTGGGGACAAGAGACCCAGTACTTC.

The chain carries TRBV10-3 and TRBJ1-1; D not resolved. In germline, CDR1 is ENHRY, CDR2 SYGVKD. The CDR3 extends over 11 amino acids. The V end was cut by 5 bases, the J end by 3 bases, with 4 bases between. This CDR3 reads CAISSDTEAFF. In DNA, the CDR3 is TGTGCCATCAGTTCCGACACTGAAGCTTTCTTT.

V is TRBV18 and J is TRBJ2-2; the match to TRBD1 covers 7 bases. This CDR3 has 14 residues. Germline CDR1 KGHSH, CDR2 LQKENI. Trimming removed 2 bases from V and 6 bases from J; junction bases left unmatched: 3. The DNA of the CDR3 is TGTGCCAGCTCACCAAATACAGGGGCCGGGGAGCTGTTTTTT. Translation gives CASSPNTGAGELFF.